This T cell receptor (beta chain) was observed in a study of blood T cell repertoires in COVID-19. Study at large: Samples came from the United States, Italy and Spain, spanning acute and convalescent COVID-19. Sources were T cells, B-cell-depleted T cells, or PBMCs; the material itself was cDNA or gDNA.

As handled by the study authors: Amplification with reference gene primers provided the estimates of nucleated cell counts. This table comes from immunoSEQ multiplex PCR, and its TCRdb copy is limited to in-frame clones, with some not included. For V, J and clone size, that table is used; D and trimming come from the DNA. The sample has 200,000 to 250,000 clones, roughly 88% seen once. The clonotype originates from a middle-aged woman who had recovered from COVID-19. Sequencing input: peripheral blood.

CDR3 nucleotides: TGTGCCAGCAGTTCTGGACAGGGGGGGGATACGCAGTATTTT. This gives the protein CASSSGQGGDTQYF. J is TRBJ2-3 and V is TRBV6-1; TRBD1 matches 10 bases. CDR3 size: 14 residues. J was trimmed by 6 bases and V by 5 bases; bases with no gene match: 5. The germline V gene encodes CDR1 MNHNS and CDR2 SASEGT.